The T cell receptor beta chain described here comes from a study of cytomegalovirus exposure and HLA in healthy donors. PCR involved 60 Vbeta and 13 Jbeta primers. Repertoires were generated with immunoSEQ multiplex PCR, while TCRdb's copy carries only in-frame clones and drops some. The table lists 95,000 to 100,000 clones, 76% of them singletons, with 4.1% in the top ten. J was trimmed by 2 bases and V by 0 bases; bases with no gene match: 3. The CDR3 extends over 16 amino acids. The germline gives CDR1 MNHEY, CDR2 SVGAGI. The rearrangement links TRBV6-5 to TRBJ2-3, with 9 bases fitting TRBD2. Sequenced material: PBMCs. This TCR derives from a man aged 35 to 55 in good health and CMV-seronegative. CDR3 sequence: CASSYSPSGATDTQYF. CDR3 in DNA: TGTGCCAGCAGTTACTCCCCTAGCGGGGCCACAGATACGCAGTATTTT.